These 10 T cell receptor beta chains originate from one sample sequenced in a study of tumor and adjacent non-tumor tissue in lung cancer. A modified ARM-PCR protocol with three rounds of nested PCR amplified TCRbeta. One entry per CDR3 protein, called by TCRdb with MiXCR from the multiplex PCR reads. The data show about 85,000 distinct CDR3 sequences, with about 66% seen just once and roughly 15% held by the top ten. The template was RNA from unsorted bulk tissue. Specimen: lung tumor tissue. The receptors derive from a man in his 70s with non-small cell lung cancer.

Remarks on this clonotype: At one end, the junction sequence differs from germline, possibly due to a read error. J is TRBJ2-5 and V is TRBV11-3; D possibly uses TRBD1 or TRBD2 (5 bases each). The CDR3 covers 15 residues. Germline-derived CDR1 and CDR2 are SGHNT and YENEEA. CDR3 loop: CASILSRGSQGTQYF. The CDR3 DNA reads as TGTGCCAGCATCCTGTCCCGCGGGTCCCAAGGGACCCAGTATTTC.

This clonotype was seen at least ten times. V usage is TRBV4-1 and J usage is TRBJ2-5; 15 bases line up with TRBD2. Germline CDR1 is MGHRA and CDR2 is YSYEKL. The CDR3 contains 20 residues. Trimming removed 1 base from V and 2 bases from J; junction bases left unmatched: 11. CDR3 in DNA: TGCGCCAGCAGCCAAGTATATGGGACTAGCGGGGGGCAATTTCAAGAGACCCAGTACTTC. This encodes CASSQVYGTSGGQFQETQYF.

Many counts were recorded for this clonotype. No conserved phenylalanine or tryptophan is present at the end of the CDR3, so a read error is the likely explanation. This chain connects TRBV12-3 or TRBV12-4 to TRBJ1-3, with D tentatively TRBD1 (5 bases). The length of the CDR3 is 12 residues. V lost 3 bases to trimming and J lost 7 bases, with 7 bases between them. The CDR3 loop is CASSLGGNTIYL. The DNA for the CDR3 is TGTGCCAGCAGTTTGGGGGGGAACACCATATATCTT.

This clonotype showed up just a few times. This clone may be a read error of a much larger clone one base away. This chain's CDR3 is CSPRDRGPSPYEQYF. The CDR3 DNA reads as TGCAGCCCCCGGGACAGGGGCCCCAGCCCCTACGAGCAGTACTTC. V gene TRBV29-1 combines with J gene TRBJ2-7; 10 bases agree with TRBD1. Looked up from germline, CDR1 is SQVTM and CDR2 is ANQGSEA. The CDR3 covers 15 residues. The V segment lost 8 bases and the J segment 2 bases; nucleotides outside the gene matches: 12.

In its sample, this clonotype was seen a few times. It may be a read error: a sequence one base away is much more abundant. This chain links TRBV10-3 with TRBJ2-3; D uncertain. The CDR3 consists of 12 residues. Germline CDR1 reads ENHRY; CDR2 reads SYGVKD. CDR3 coding DNA: TGTGGCATCAGTGAAGGCACAGATACGCAGTATTTT. Translating gives CGISEGTDTQYF.

This clonotype has only a few counts. This may stem from a read error, because a much larger clone lies one nucleotide away. The rearrangement uses TRBV6-1 and TRBJ2-3, with TRBD2 as a possible D gene (6 bases). Between the trimmed V and J ends, which lost 7 bases and 4 bases, there was a span of 18 bases. This CDR3 is built from 15 residues. Germline CDR1 is MNHNS and CDR2 is SASEGT. CDR3: CASIPAGIGADTQYF. The CDR3, as DNA: TGTGCCAGCATTCCGGCGGGGATAGGCGCAGATACGCAGTATTTT.

Comments on this clonotype: A read error may account for a junction end that differs from germline. This chain joins TRBV11-2 and TRBJ2-5; D unresolved. This CDR3 contains 14 residues. CDR1 SGHAT and CDR2 FQNNGV come from the germline V gene. DNA for the CDR3: TGTGCTAGCAGCCCTAGAGAGGCGAAAGAGACCCAATACTTC. Residues: CASSPREAKETQYF.

This chain uses TRBV20-1 with TRBJ2-3; no reliable D call. The ends were cut back, 7 bases at V and 1 base at J, with 9 bases in the middle. The CDR3 consists of 12 residues. Looked up from germline, CDR1 is DFQATT and CDR2 is SNEGSKA (reference sequence). Written as DNA, the CDR3 is TGCAGTGTTAGGAGTGGCACAGATACGCAGTATTTT. It translates to CSVRSGTDTQYF.

By proportion, this clonotype is medium-sized (0.01 to 0.1%). The V gene is TRBV10-3, the J gene TRBJ2-1; 9 nucleotides match TRBD2. Per the germline V gene, CDR1 is ENHRY and CDR2 is SYGVKD. The V and J ends lost 7 bases and 2 bases, in that order; junction bases with no gene match: 6. This CDR3 has 15 amino acids. CDR3 sequence: CAINQLAGAYNEQFF. The CDR3 region has the DNA TGTGCCATCAACCAATTAGCGGGAGCCTACAATGAGCAGTTCTTC.

Only a few counts were recorded for this clonotype. The CDR3 end shows no conserved phenylalanine or tryptophan, and so a read error is likely. The CDR3 DNA follows: TGTGCCATCGGGGGGACTAGTGCCACCGGGGAGCTGTTTTCT. Protein product: CAIGGTSATGELFS. The gene calls are TRBV10-3 and TRBJ2-2; TRBD2 matches at 8 bases. The CDR3 is made up of 14 amino acids. Looked up from germline, CDR1 is ENHRY and CDR2 is SYGVKD. Trimming cost V 8 bases and J 4 bases; bases outside gene matches: 6.